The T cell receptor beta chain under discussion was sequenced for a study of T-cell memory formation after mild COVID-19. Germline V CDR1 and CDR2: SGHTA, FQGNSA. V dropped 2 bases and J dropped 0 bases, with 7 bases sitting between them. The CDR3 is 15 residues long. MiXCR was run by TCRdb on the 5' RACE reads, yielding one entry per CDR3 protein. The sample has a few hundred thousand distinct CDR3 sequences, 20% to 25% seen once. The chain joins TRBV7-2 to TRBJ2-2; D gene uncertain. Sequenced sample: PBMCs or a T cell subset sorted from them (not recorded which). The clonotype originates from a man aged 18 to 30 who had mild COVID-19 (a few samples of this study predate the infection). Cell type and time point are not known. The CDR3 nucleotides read TGTGCCAGCAGCTTACCATTTTCGAACACCGGGGAGCTGTTTTTT. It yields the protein CASSLPFSNTGELFF.